The table lists the clone carrying this TCR beta chain with a few counts. Its antigen remains unknown. These data are taken from a study of T-cell memory formation after mild COVID-19. TCRdb reanalysed the 5' RACE reads using MiXCR and keeps one entry per CDR3 protein. The table has about 430,000 distinct CDR3 sequences, 20% to 25% seen once. In germline, CDR1 is SGDLS, CDR2 YYNGEE. This CDR3 contains 14 residues. V shed 5 bases and J shed 8 bases, with 16 bases lying between them. General study points: CD8+ contracting clones occupied EMRA, while CD4+ ones occupied mainly CM and EM.

The rearrangement links TRBV9 to TRBJ1-4; perhaps TRBD1 as D (6 bases). The source is an adult woman who had mild COVID-19 (a few samples of this study predate the infection). Cell type and time point are not known. Sequencing used PBMCs or a T cell subset sorted from them (not recorded which). The CDR3 DNA reads TGTGCCAGCAGTATCTCCCCCCAGGGGGAAAAACTGTTTTTT. This codes for CASSISPQGEKLFF.